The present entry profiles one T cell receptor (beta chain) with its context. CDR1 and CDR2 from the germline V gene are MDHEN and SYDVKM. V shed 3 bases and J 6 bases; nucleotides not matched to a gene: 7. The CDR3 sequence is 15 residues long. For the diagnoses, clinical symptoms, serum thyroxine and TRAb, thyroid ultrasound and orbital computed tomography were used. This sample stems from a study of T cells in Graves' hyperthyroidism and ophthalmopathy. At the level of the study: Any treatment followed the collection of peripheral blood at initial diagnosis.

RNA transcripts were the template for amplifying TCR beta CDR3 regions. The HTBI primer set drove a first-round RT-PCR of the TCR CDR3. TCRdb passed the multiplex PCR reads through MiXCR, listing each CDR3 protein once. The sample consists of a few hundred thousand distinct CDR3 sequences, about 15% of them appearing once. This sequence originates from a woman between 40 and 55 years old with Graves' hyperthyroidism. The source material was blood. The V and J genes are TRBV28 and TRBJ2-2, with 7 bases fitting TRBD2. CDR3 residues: CASSFEVRGSGELFF. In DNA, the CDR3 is TGTGCCAGCAGTTTTGAGGTGCGGGGGTCCGGGGAGCTGTTTTTT.